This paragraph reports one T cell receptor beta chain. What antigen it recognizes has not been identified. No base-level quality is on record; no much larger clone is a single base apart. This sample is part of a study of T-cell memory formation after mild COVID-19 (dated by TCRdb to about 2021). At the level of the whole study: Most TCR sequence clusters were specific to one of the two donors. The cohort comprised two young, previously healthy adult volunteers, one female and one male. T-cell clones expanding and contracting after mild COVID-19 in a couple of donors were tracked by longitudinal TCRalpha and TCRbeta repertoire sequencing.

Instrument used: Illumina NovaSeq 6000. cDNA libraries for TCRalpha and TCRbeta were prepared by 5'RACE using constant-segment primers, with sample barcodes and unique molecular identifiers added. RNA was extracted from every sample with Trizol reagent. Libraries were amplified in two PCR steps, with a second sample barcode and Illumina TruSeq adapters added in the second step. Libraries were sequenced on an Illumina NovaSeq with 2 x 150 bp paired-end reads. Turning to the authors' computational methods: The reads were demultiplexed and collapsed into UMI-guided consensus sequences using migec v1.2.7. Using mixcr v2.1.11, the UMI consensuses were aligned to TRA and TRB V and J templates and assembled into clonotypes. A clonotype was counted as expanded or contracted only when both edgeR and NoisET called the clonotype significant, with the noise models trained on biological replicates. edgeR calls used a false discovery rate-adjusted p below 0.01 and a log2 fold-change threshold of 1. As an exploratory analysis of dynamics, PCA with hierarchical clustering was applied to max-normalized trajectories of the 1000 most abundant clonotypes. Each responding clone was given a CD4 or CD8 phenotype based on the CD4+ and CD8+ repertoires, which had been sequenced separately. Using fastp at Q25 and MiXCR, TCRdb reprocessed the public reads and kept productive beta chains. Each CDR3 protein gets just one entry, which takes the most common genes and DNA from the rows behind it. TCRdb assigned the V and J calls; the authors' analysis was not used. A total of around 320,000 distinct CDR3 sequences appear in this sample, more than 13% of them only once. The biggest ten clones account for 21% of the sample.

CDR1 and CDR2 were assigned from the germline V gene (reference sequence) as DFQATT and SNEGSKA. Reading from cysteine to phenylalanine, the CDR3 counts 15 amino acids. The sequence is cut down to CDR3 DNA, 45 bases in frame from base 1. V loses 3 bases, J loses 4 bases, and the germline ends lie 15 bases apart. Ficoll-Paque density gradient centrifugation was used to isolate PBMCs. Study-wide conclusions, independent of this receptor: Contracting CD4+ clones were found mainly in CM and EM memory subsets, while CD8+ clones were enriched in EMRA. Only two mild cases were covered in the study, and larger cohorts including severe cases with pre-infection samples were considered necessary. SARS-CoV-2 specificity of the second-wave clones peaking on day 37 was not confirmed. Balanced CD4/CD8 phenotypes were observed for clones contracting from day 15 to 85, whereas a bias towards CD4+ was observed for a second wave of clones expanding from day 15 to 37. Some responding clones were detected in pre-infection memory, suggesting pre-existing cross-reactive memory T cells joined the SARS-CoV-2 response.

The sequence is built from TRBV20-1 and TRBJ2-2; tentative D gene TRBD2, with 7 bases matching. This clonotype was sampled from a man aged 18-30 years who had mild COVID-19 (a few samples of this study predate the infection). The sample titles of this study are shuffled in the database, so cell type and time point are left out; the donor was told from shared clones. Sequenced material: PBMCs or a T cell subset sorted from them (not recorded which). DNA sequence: TGCAGTGCTAGGGAGGGGGGGCCCGGCACCGGGGAGCTGTTTTTT. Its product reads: CSAREGGPGTGELFF.